This T cell receptor (beta chain) was recorded in a study of cytomegalovirus exposure and HLA in healthy donors. CDR3 size: 15 residues. Germline CDR1 reads LNHDA; CDR2 reads SQIVND (reference sequence). V gave up 2 bases and J gave up 6 bases; unmatched junction bases: 6. PCR primers comprised 60 Vbeta and 13 Jbeta primers. Clones were read by immunoSEQ multiplex PCR, and TCRdb kept only the in-frame ones, dropping some. The table lists around 170,000 clones, around 80% of them singletons, with 1.3% to 1.5% in the top ten. Study-wide findings and caveats: The authors considered a cluster of highly shared sequence variants likely to be a sequencing artifact. Several of the most significant clusters were apparently associated with common viral pathogens in a later analysis.

This clone was seen a few times. Its target is not known. The chain joins TRBV19 to TRBJ2-1, with 8 bases identical to TRBD2. Material: PBMCs. The TCR was taken from a girl between 5 and 17 years old in good health and CMV-seropositive. For the CDR3, the DNA is TGTGCCAGTAGTATAACTAGCGGATCGCGCAATGAGCAGTTCTTC. It encodes CASSITSGSRNEQFF.